The TCR beta chain under discussion was sequenced for a study of T-cell reconstitution after alpha-beta-depleted transplantation in children. Study findings and constraints: The authors attributed T-cell counts and diversity one year after transplant mostly to newly produced T cells.

TCRbeta library preparation incorporated unique molecular identifiers. A single record per CDR3 protein comes from TCRdb applying MiXCR to the PCR reads. There are 330,000 or so distinct CDR3 sequences in the sample; approximately 7.3% occur only once, and 9.1% lies in the top ten. The sample holds many counts of this clonotype. No antigen is known for it. The J segment lost 0 bases and the V segment lost 5 bases, leaving 7 bases of the junction unmatched. The CDR3 loop spans 15 amino acids. The germline V gene encodes CDR1 SGHRS and CDR2 YFSETQ. The receptor's source is a female patient aged 2-10 years who had a stem cell transplant for Fanconi anemia, so the T cells may come from the graft donor. Sequencing was performed on peripheral blood, taken 360 days after TCRalphabeta/CD19-depleted stem cell transplant. The chain recombines TRBV5-1 with TRBJ2-7; 8 nucleotides align to TRBD2. CDR3 DNA: TGCGCCAGCAGTTTCACGACTAGCGACTCCTACGAGCAGTACTTC. Encoded protein: CASSFTTSDSYEQYF.